This TCR beta chain stems from a study of low-dose radiotherapy and immunotherapy resistance in tumors. On the study more broadly: It was 1 Gy per fraction every two weeks that Cohort 2 received, adding up to 13 Gy over 26 weeks. On an every-two-weeks schedule, patients received intravenous nivolumab 240 mg, along with ipilimumab 1 mg/kg every six weeks.

Ten or more counts support this clonotype. The germline CDR1 and CDR2 sequences are SGHRS and YFSETQ. This CDR3 is 15 amino acids long. Trimming pared 0 bases from V and 2 bases from J, leaving 6 bases between. Gene-specific TRAV and TRBV primers were used for first-strand cDNA, covering alpha and beta chains. Amplification of TCRs used a constant-region primer and V-primer adapter for approximately 18 PCR cycles. TCRdb reanalysed the reads using MiXCR and keeps one entry per CDR3 protein. The table records tens of thousands of distinct CDR3 sequences, less than 25% of them present only once. Time point here: after trial treatment. As to treatment: LDRT plus nivolumab, ipilimumab, low-dose cyclophosphamide and aspirin (RACIN trial). Donors were administered nivolumab, ipilimumab, aspirin and low-dose cyclophosphamide, together with low-dose radiotherapy. Eligible patients bore advanced solid tumors devoid of tumor-infiltrating lymphocytes.

This TCR was recovered from a female donor with ovarian cancer. The specimen was PBMCs, collected after low-dose radiotherapy plus immunotherapy. The genes are TRBV5-1 and TRBJ2-6, with TRBD2 as a possible D gene (6 bases). CDR3 sequence reads: CASSLGEAGANVLTF. The CDR3 DNA reads TGCGCCAGCAGCTTGGGGGAGGCTGGGGCCAACGTCCTGACTTTC. Based on the CDR3 plus reference TRBV5-1 and TRBJ2-6, the full variable domain is KAGVTQTPRYLIKTRGQQVTLSCSPISGHRSVSWYQQTPGQGLQFLFEYFSETQRNKGNFPGRFSGRQFSNSRSEMNVSTLELGDSALYLCASSLGEAGANVLTFGAGSRLTVL.